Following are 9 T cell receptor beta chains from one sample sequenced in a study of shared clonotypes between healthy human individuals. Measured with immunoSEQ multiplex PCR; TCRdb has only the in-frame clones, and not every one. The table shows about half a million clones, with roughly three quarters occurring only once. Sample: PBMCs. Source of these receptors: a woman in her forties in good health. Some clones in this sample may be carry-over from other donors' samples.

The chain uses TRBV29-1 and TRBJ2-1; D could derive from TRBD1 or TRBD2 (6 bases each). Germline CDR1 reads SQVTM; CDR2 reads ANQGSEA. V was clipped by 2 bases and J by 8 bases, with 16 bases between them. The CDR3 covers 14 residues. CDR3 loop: CSVEWGARLDEQFF. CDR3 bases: TGCAGCGTTGAATGGGGGGCTCGACTTGATGAGCAGTTCTTC.

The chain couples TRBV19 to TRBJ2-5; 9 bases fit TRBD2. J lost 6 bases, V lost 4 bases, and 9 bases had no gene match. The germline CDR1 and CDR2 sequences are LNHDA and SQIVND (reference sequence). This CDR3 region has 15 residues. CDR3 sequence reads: CASSTQSGRRKTQYF. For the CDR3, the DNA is TGTGCCAGTAGTACCCAAAGCGGGAGGCGGAAGACCCAGTACTTC.

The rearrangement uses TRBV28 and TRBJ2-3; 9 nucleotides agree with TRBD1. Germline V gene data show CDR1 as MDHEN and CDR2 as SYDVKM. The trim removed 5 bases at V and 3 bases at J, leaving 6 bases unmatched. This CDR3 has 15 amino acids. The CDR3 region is CASSVLTGGTDTQYF. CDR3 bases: TGTGCCAGCAGTGTTTTGACAGGGGGAACAGATACGCAGTATTTT.

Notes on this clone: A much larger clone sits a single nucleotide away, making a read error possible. Written as DNA, the CDR3 is TGTGCCAGAAGTCCCTGGGGGTACGAGCAGTACTTC. Protein sequence: CARSPWGYEQYF. The chain carries TRBV28 and TRBJ2-5; perhaps D is TRBD1 or TRBD2 (5 bases each). The DNA end favors TRBJ2-7, so the J call may be wrong. The CDR3 is 12 amino acids. Germline CDR1 MDHEN, CDR2 SYDVKM.

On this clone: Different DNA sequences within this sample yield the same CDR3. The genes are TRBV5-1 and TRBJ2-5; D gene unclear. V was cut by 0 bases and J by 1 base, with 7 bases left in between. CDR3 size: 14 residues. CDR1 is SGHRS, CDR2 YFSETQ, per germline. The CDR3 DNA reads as TGCGCCAGCAGCTTGGGTGGGGTCCAAGAGACCCAGTACTTC. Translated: CASSLGGVQETQYF.

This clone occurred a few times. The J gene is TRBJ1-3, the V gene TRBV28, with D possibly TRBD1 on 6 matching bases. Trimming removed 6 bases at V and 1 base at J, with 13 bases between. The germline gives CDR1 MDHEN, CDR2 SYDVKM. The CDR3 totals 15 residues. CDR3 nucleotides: TGTGCCAGCAGCCCGGGGGGCGCTTCTGGAAACACCATATATTTT. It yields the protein CASSPGGASGNTIYF.

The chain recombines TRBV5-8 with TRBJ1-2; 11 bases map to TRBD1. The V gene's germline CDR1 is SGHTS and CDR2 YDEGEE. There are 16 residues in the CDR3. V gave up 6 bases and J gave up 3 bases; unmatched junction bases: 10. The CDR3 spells CASTARTGGMDYGYTF. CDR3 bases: TGTGCCAGCACCGCCCGGACAGGGGGCATGGACTATGGCTACACCTTC.

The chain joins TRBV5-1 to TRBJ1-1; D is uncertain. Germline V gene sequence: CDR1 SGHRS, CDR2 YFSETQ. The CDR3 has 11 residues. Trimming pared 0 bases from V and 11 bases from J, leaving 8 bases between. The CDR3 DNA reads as TGCGCCAGCAGCTTGGCCAATCGGGCTTTCTTT. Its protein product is CASSLANRAFF.

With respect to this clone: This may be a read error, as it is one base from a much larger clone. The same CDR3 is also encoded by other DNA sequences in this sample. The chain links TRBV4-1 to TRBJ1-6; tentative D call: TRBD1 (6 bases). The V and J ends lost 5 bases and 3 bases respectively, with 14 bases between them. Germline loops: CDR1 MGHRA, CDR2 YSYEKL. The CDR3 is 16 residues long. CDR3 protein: CASSRDTGHYNSPLHF. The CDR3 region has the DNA TGCGCCAGCAGCAGGGATACGGGACACTATAATTCACCCCTCCACTTT.